Listed below are T cell receptor beta chains from one sample, sequenced in a study of PD-1 blockade in classical Hodgkin lymphoma. Produced via immunoSEQ multiplex PCR; TCRdb's table is partial and in-frame only. The sample records tens of thousands of clones, under 90% being singletons. Sequencing was performed on peripheral blood mononuclear cells (PBMCs), taken at baseline. The receptors originated from a human donor with classical Hodgkin lymphoma. CDR3s include the opening cysteine and the closing phenylalanine or tryptophan. D genes are given only for firm matches. Rows may omit the clone size; those that give it use once, few, many or a size class.

TRBV7-2	TRBD2	.	TRBJ2-3	CASSPQTSGATDTQYF	TGTGCCAGCAGCCCCCAGACTAGCGGGGCCACAGATACGCAGTATTTT
TRBV5-4	TRBD2	.	TRBJ2-1	CASRSGGGARNEQFF	TGTGCCAGCAGATCGGGCGGGGGGGCTCGGAATGAGCAGTTCTTC
TRBV2	TRBD1	.	TRBJ2-7	CASSEGQGREQYF	TGTGCCAGCAGTGAGGGACAGGGGAGGGAGCAGTACTTC
TRBV5-1	.	.	TRBJ1-2	CASSSGGYGYTF	TGCGCCAGCAGCTCCGGAGGCTATGGCTACACCTTC
TRBV7-9	TRBD1	few	TRBJ1-2	CASSPQGVGANYGYTF	TGTGCCAGCAGCCCGCAGGGGGTTGGGGCTAACTATGGCTACACCTTC
TRBV4-1	.	.	TRBJ2-1	CASSQDRSGLVGNEQFF	TGCGCCAGCAGCCAAGATCGGTCGGGGCTTGTTGGCAATGAGCAGTTCTTC
TRBV7-9	.	.	TRBJ2-7	CASSLGQESYEQYF	TGTGCCAGCAGCTTAGGTCAGGAATCCTACGAGCAGTACTTC
TRBV6-5	.	.	TRBJ1-3	CASSPLGTKGNTIYF	TGTGCCAGCAGTCCACTCGGGACGAAGGGAAACACCATATATTTT
TRBV4-3	TRBD1	.	TRBJ2-2	CASSQDEQGAAGELFF	TGCGCCAGCAGCCAGGACGAACAGGGGGCGGCCGGGGAGCTGTTTTTT
TRBV30	TRBD2	.	TRBJ2-5	CAWNLAGGQETQYF	TGTGCCTGGAATCTAGCGGGGGGGCAAGAGACCCAGTACTTC
TRBV9	.	.	TRBJ1-3	CASSVAGVTSGNTIYF	TGTGCCAGCAGCGTAGCTGGAGTAACGTCAGGAAACACCATATATTTT
TRBV7-9	.	.	TRBJ2-5	CASSLAGGETQYF	TGTGCCAGCAGCTTAGCAGGGGGTGAGACCCAGTACTTC
TRBV6-6	.	.	TRBJ2-5	CASSPGQPGKTQYF	TGTGCCAGCAGCCCTGGACAGCCAGGGAAGACCCAGTACTTC
TRBV7-9	.	.	TRBJ1-2	CASSLNGYTF	TGTGCCAGCAGCTTAAACGGCTACACCTTC
TRBV5-1	TRBD2	.	TRBJ2-1	CASSPSGDSYNEQFF	TGCGCCAGCAGCCCTAGCGGGGACTCCTACAATGAGCAGTTCTTC
TRBV12-5	.	.	TRBJ2-7	CASGLGQKDEQYF	TGTGCTAGTGGTTTGGGACAGAAGGACGAGCAGTACTTC
TRBV5-1	TRBD1	.	TRBJ1-4	CASSSGGSNEKLFF	TGCGCCAGCAGCTCAGGGGGGTCCAATGAAAAACTGTTTTTT